This is a list of T cell receptor beta chains from one sample in a study of early T cells in non-severe SARS-CoV-2 infection. One entry per CDR3 protein results from TCRdb running MiXCR on the 5' RACE reads. The data contain tens of thousands of distinct CDR3 sequences, just over 20% of them singletons. The specimen was whole blood, collected at baseline. The receptors shown here come from an adult who was a healthcare worker with PCR-confirmed SARS-CoV-2 infection or an uninfected control (not recorded which). CDR3s include the opening cysteine and the closing phenylalanine or tryptophan. A D gene is named only where the DNA matches it firmly. Not every row has a clone size; where given, it reads once, few, many or a size class.

v_gene	j_gene	d_gene	abundance	CDR3aa
TRBV7-2	TRBJ2-1	NA	many	CASSLGTPNEQFF
TRBV7-3	TRBJ1-1	NA	few	CASSSPGTGKITEAFF
TRBV3-1	TRBJ2-2	NA	NA	CASSQDPQTKTGELFF
TRBV6-6	TRBJ1-5	NA	few	CASRRAGLNQPQHF
TRBV20-1	TRBJ1-1	NA	NA	CSARFTDEAFF
TRBV20-1	TRBJ1-1	NA	many	CSAGSGNTEAFF
TRBV9	TRBJ1-3	NA	few	CASSDFSGNTIYF
TRBV4-1	TRBJ2-3	TRBD2	NA	CASSPVERGLSTDTQYF
TRBV20-1	TRBJ1-6	NA	few	CSAGNRVGGNSPLHF
TRBV12-3/TRBV12-4	TRBJ1-1	NA	many	CASSPHFRAEAFF
TRBV6-2/TRBV6-3	TRBJ2-1	NA	NA	CASSLGRHNEQFF
TRBV7-3	TRBJ1-1	NA	many	CASSLASYTEAFF
TRBV20-1	TRBJ1-1	NA	NA	CSASLTANTEAFF
TRBV2	TRBJ2-1	NA	NA	CASSENGAETYNEQFF
TRBV5-1	TRBJ2-7	NA	few	CASSLAGTDPYEQYF
TRBV11-2	TRBJ2-5	TRBD2	NA	CASSPRGGETQYF
TRBV5-6	TRBJ2-1	NA	NA	CASSLILADNEQFF
TRBV4-1	TRBJ1-4	NA	NA	CASSQEGGKPEKLFF
TRBV10-3	TRBJ1-2	NA	NA	CAISESGAANYGYTF
TRBV10-3	TRBJ2-5	NA	few	CAISFKGETQYF
TRBV7-6	TRBJ1-1	NA	NA	CASSSLVGATEAFF
TRBV11-2	TRBJ2-2	NA	few	CASSSRYTGELFF
TRBV7-9	TRBJ1-1	NA	NA	CASSPLGRITEAFF